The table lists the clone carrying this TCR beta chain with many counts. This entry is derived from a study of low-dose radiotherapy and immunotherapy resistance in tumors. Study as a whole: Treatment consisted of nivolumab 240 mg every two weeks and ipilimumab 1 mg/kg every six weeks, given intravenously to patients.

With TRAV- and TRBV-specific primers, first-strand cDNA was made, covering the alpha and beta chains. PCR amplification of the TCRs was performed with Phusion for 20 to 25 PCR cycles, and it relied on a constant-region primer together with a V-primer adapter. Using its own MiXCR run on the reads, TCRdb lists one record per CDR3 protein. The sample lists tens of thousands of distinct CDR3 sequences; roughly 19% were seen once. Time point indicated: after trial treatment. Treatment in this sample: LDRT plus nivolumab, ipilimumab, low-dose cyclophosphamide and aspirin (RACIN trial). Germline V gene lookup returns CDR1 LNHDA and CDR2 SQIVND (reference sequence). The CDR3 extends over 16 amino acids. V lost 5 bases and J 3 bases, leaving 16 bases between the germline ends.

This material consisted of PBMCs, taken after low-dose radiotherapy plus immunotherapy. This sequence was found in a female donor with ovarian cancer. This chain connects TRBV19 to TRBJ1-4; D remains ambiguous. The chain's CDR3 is CASSAPGRESNEKLFF. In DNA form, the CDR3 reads TGTGCCAGTAGTGCCCCCGGACGCGAGTCTAATGAAAAACTGTTTTTT.